These 9 T cell receptor beta chains were sequenced from one sample in a study of shared clonotypes between healthy human individuals. Generated by immunoSEQ multiplex PCR, the TCRdb table keeps only in-frame clones and is missing some. The repertoire holds 550,000 to 800,000 clones, with approximately 79% as singletons. The source material was memory CD4+ T cells sorted from blood. Subset specified: CD45RA-negative fraction. Receptor source: a woman in her twenties or thirties in good health.

V is TRBV12-2 and J is TRBJ2-7; the table's D call of TRBD2 was not tested on the DNA. TRBV12-2 is tagged as a pseudogene. The CDR3 runs to 16 residues. CDR3 sequence: CASRLPDVRDYYEQYF. In DNA, the CDR3 is TGTGCAAGTCGCTTACCGGACGTGAGAGACTACTACGAGCAGTACTTC.

The V call is TRBV7-8, the J call TRBJ2-3; 8 bases agree with TRBD1. The CDR3 covers 17 residues. Losses at the gene ends were 3 bases for V and 0 bases for J; bases not matched to a gene: 8. The V gene's germline CDR1 is SGHVS and CDR2 FQNEAQ. CDR3 amino acids: CASSFLTGGISTDTQYF. The CDR3 nucleotides are TGTGCCAGCAGCTTCCTAACAGGGGGGATTAGCACAGATACGCAGTATTTT.

This rearrangement joins TRBV2 to TRBJ2-1; 9 bases are shared with TRBD2. The CDR3 contains 15 residues. Germline assignment: CDR1 SNHLY and CDR2 FYNNEI. Trimming at V came to 6 bases and at J to 6 bases, leaving 9 bases not matched to a gene. CDR3 amino acids: CASSRGLATSNEQFF. In DNA, the CDR3 is TGTGCCAGCAGCCGCGGACTAGCGACCTCCAATGAGCAGTTCTTC.

J is TRBJ2-2 and V is TRBV4-1, with TRBD2 identical over 9 bases. The CDR3 runs 15 residues. V was clipped by 1 base and J by 6 bases; unmatched bases: 3. Germline V gene sequence: CDR1 MGHRA, CDR2 YSYEKL. Written as DNA, the CDR3 is TGCGCCAGCAGCCAAGTTGGCGGGAGGGCCGGGGAGCTGTTTTTT. Its translation: CASSQVGGRAGELFF.

J is TRBJ1-3 and V is TRBV11-2; D ambiguous. CDR1 SGHAT and CDR2 FQNNGV come from the germline V gene. The V end lost 1 base, the J end lost 7 bases, and 5 bases lay between the germline ends. CDR3 length: 12 amino acids. Written as DNA, the CDR3 is TGTGCCAGCAGCTTAGTCGTGAACACCATATATTTT. Its translation: CASSLVVNTIYF.

The chain combines TRBV27 with TRBJ1-1, with D hard to call. Germline loops: CDR1 MNHEY, CDR2 SMNVEV (reference sequence). Trimming left V 7 bases short and J 1 base short, with 7 bases between. CDR3 size: 12 residues. This CDR3 reads CASNGWNTEAFF. The DNA for the CDR3 is TGTGCCAGCAATGGGTGGAACACTGAAGCTTTCTTT.

This clone came up a few times. Within the sample, other DNA sequences also encode this same CDR3. J is TRBJ2-7 and V is TRBV5-1; 7 bases agree with TRBD2. The CDR3 sequence is 13 residues long. With V trimmed by 0 bases and J by 5 bases, 2 bases remained unmatched. Germline V CDR1 and CDR2: SGHRS, YFSETQ. CDR3 region: CASSLGTSDEQYF. Here the CDR3 DNA reads TGCGCCAGCAGCTTGGGCACTAGCGACGAGCAGTACTTC. Full variable domain (remainder filled in from reference TRBV5-1 and TRBJ2-7): KAGVTQTPRYLIKTRGQQVTLSCSPISGHRSVSWYQQTPGQGLQFLFEYFSETQRNKGNFPGRFSGRQFSNSRSEMNVSTLELGDSALYLCASSLGTSDEQYFGPGTRLTVT.

A note on this clone: Different DNA sequences within this sample yield the same CDR3. The chain carries TRBV7-2 and TRBJ2-3; the D gene is possibly TRBD2 (6 bases). This CDR3 is 14 amino acids long. V was shortened by 1 base and J by 2 bases, with 7 bases between the two germline ends. CDR1 is SGHTA and CDR2 is FQGNSA in the germline V gene. The CDR3 is CASSLGLVTDTQYF. CDR3 bases: TGTGCCAGCAGCTTAGGACTAGTCACAGATACGCAGTATTTT.

J is TRBJ2-3 and V is TRBV9; TRBD2 matches 8 bases. The V segment lost 5 bases and the J segment 5 bases; nucleotides outside the gene matches: 16. The CDR3 runs to 17 residues. Germline V gene data show CDR1 as SGDLS and CDR2 as YYNGEE. The CDR3 coding sequence is TGTGCCAGCAGTGAGGGGCCCGGGAGGGCCTTTGTAGATACGCAGTATTTT. The encoded protein is CASSEGPGRAFVDTQYF.